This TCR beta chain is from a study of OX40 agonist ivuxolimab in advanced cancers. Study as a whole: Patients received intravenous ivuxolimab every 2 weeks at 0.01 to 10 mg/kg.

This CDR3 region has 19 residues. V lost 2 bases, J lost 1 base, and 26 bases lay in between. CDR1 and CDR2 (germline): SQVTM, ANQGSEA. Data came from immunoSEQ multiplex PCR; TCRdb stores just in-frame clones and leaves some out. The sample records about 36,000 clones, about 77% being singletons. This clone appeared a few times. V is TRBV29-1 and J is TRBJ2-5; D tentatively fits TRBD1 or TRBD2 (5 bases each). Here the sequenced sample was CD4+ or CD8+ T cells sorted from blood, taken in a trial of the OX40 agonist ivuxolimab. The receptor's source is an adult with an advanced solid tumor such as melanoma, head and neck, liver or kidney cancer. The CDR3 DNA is TGCAGCGTTGAAACTGGGACGGATACCTTACCCGCTTCCCAAGAGACCCAGTACTTC. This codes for CSVETGTDTLPASQETQYF.